The 24 T cell receptor beta chains listed next were all sequenced from one sample in a study of OX40 agonist ivuxolimab in advanced cancers. Measured with immunoSEQ multiplex PCR; TCRdb has only the in-frame clones, and not every one. This table has about 64,000 clones, around 84% appearing once. The source material was CD4+ or CD8+ T cells sorted from blood, sampled in a trial of the OX40 agonist ivuxolimab. Source of these receptors: an adult with an advanced solid tumor such as melanoma, head and neck, liver or kidney cancer.

The rearrangement uses TRBV4-1 and TRBJ2-1, with D perhaps being TRBD1 or TRBD2 (6 bases each). V lost 0 bases, J lost 9 bases, and 12 bases lay in between. This CDR3 contains 14 residues. The germline gives CDR1 MGHRA, CDR2 YSYEKL. The CDR3 nucleotides read TGCGCCAGCAGCCAAGAAGGGGGAGGTGGTGAGCAGTTCTTC. This codes for CASSQEGGGGEQFF.

V gene TRBV2 combines with J gene TRBJ1-3; D is perhaps TRBD1 (5 bases). This CDR3 comprises 16 residues. Germline values: CDR1 SNHLY, CDR2 FYNNEI. Trimming removed 1 base at V and 0 bases at J, with 10 bases between. CDR3 nucleotides: TGTGCCAGCAGTGAAGTTCTCGGGACCTCTGGAAACACCATATATTTT. It is translated as CASSEVLGTSGNTIYF.

The chain links TRBV6-5 to TRBJ2-7; TRBD2 aligns across 7 bases. Per germline, CDR1 MNHEY and CDR2 SVGAGI. This CDR3 region has 15 residues. The trim removed 4 bases at V and 3 bases at J, leaving 9 bases unmatched. Written as DNA, the CDR3 is TGTGCCAGCAGTTTACTTTGGGGGGGGGACTACGAGCAGTACTTC. Translation: CASSLLWGGDYEQYF.

In its sample, this clone was seen a few times. This rearrangement joins TRBV11-1 to TRBJ1-1; TRBD1 might be the D (5 bases). Trimming took off 5 bases at V and 0 bases at J, with 19 bases between the two ends. Germline values: CDR1 SGHAT, CDR2 FQDESV (reference sequence). The CDR3 has 17 residues. The chain's CDR3 is CASSLVGASMMNTEAFF. CDR3 bases: TGTGCCAGCAGCCTAGTAGGGGCGTCTATGATGAACACTGAAGCTTTCTTT.

This chain joins TRBV9 and TRBJ1-1; perhaps TRBD1 as D (5 bases). The CDR3 is 19 amino acids. In germline, CDR1 is SGDLS, CDR2 YYNGEE. Trimming removed 0 bases at V and 1 base at J, with 22 bases between. In nucleotides, the CDR3 is TGTGCCAGCAGCGTAGAAGTTTTGGGGCGGCCCCGGGGGAACACTGAAGCTTTCTTT. As protein: CASSVEVLGRPRGNTEAFF.

V usage is TRBV20-1 and J usage is TRBJ2-3; D unresolved. The CDR3 covers 10 residues. Trimming stripped 4 bases from V and 5 bases from J, with 4 bases between. Germline-derived CDR1 and CDR2 are DFQATT and SNEGSKA (reference sequence). The CDR3 sequence is CSAILDTQYF. The DNA of the CDR3 is TGCAGTGCTATTTTAGATACGCAGTATTTT.

This chain uses TRBV19 with TRBJ2-7; D perhaps matches TRBD2 (6 bases). Trimming stripped 0 bases from V and 3 bases from J, with 12 bases between. This CDR3 is 15 amino acids long. Germline V gene lookup returns CDR1 LNHDA and CDR2 SQIVND (reference sequence). This chain's CDR3 is CASSIETGVGYEQYF. CDR3 bases: TGTGCCAGTAGTATAGAGACGGGAGTGGGCTACGAGCAGTACTTC.

The chain links TRBV7-2 to TRBJ2-1; possible D gene TRBD2, 6 bases. V lost 3 bases to trimming and J lost 0 bases, with 9 bases between them. This CDR3 has 15 residues. Germline V gene sequence: CDR1 SGHTA, CDR2 FQGNSA. The CDR3 reads CASSFGRGSYNEQFF. DNA of the CDR3: TGTGCCAGCAGCTTCGGGCGGGGCTCCTACAATGAGCAGTTCTTC. Combining the CDR3 with reference TRBV7-2 and TRBJ2-1 gives the whole variable domain GAGVSQSPSNKVTEKGKDVELRCDPISGHTALYWYRQSLGQGLEFLIYFQGNSAPDKSGLPSDRFSAERTGGSVSTLTIQRTQQEDSAVYLCASSFGRGSYNEQFFGPGTRLTVL.

This clone appeared a single time. The rearrangement joins TRBV6-5 to TRBJ1-5, with unresolved D. Per germline, CDR1 MNHEY and CDR2 SVGAGI. This CDR3 has 13 amino acids. V was trimmed by 8 bases and J by 4 bases, leaving 12 bases between them. CDR3 region: CASRVQANQPQHF. CDR3 nucleotides: TGTGCCAGCCGTGTTCAGGCAAATCAGCCCCAGCATTTT.

This clone was seen just once. The rearrangement uses TRBV5-6 and TRBJ1-1; TRBD1 matches at 7 bases. The CDR3 runs 16 residues. Per the germline V gene, CDR1 is SGHDT and CDR2 is YYEEEE. J lost 1 base, V lost 5 bases, and 11 bases had no gene match. CDR3 sequence reads: CASSYRTGYRNTEAFF. The CDR3 region has the DNA TGTGCCAGCAGTTACCGGACAGGCTACCGGAACACTGAAGCTTTCTTT. Full variable domain (outside the CDR3, taken from reference TRBV5-6 and TRBJ1-1): DAGVTQSPTHLIKTRGQQVTLRCSPKSGHDTVSWYQQALGQGPQFIFQYYEEEERQRGNFPDRFSGHQFPNYSSELNVNALLLGDSALYLCASSYRTGYRNTEAFFGQGTRLTVV.

This chain links TRBV6-6 with TRBJ1-3; D might be TRBD1 (5 bases). Germline CDR1 reads MNHNY; CDR2 reads SVGAGI (reference sequence). This CDR3 comprises 16 residues. V lost 2 bases and J lost 0, with 11 bases in between. As DNA, the CDR3 is TGTGCCAGCAGTTACCTGACAGATCGCTCTGGAAACACCATATATTTT. Translated: CASSYLTDRSGNTIYF.

V and J are TRBV27 and TRBJ2-2; no definite D call. This CDR3 comprises 17 residues. Germline lookup yields CDR1 MNHEY and CDR2 SMNVEV (reference sequence). The germline V and J ends were trimmed by 5 bases and 0 bases, with 16 bases remaining between them. CDR3 residues: CASSPTPRSSNTGELFF. CDR3 nucleotides: TGTGCCAGCAGTCCTACACCACGAAGCTCGAACACCGGGGAGCTGTTTTTT.

The genes are TRBV7-2 and TRBJ2-3, with 9 bases lining up with TRBD2. The germline CDR1 and CDR2 sequences are SGHTA and FQGNSA. Losses at the gene ends were 5 bases for V and 3 bases for J; bases not matched to a gene: 15. This CDR3 spans 18 amino acids. This chain's CDR3 is CASSPRRRVSGRTDTQYF. Written as DNA, the CDR3 is TGTGCCAGCAGCCCCAGGCGGAGGGTTAGCGGGAGAACAGATACGCAGTATTTT.

V and J are TRBV2 and TRBJ1-5; TRBD1 might be the D (5 bases). Germline V gene lookup returns CDR1 SNHLY and CDR2 FYNNEI. Trimming removed 6 bases at V and 2 bases at J, with 11 bases between. This CDR3 is 14 amino acids long. DNA for the CDR3: TGTGCCAGCAGAGCAGGGTCGCGCAATCAGCCCCAGCATTTT. Protein sequence: CASRAGSRNQPQHF.

This chain connects TRBV6-6 to TRBJ1-4; 8 bases fit TRBD1. V lost 4 bases to trimming and J lost 8 bases; unmatched junction nucleotides: 12. The CDR3 contains 16 residues. Germline CDR1 and CDR2: MNHNY and SVGAGI (reference sequence). Written as DNA, the CDR3 is TGTGCCAGCAGTTTGGGCAGGGGGCAATTGGGAGAAAAACTGTTTTTT. Amino acids: CASSLGRGQLGEKLFF.

This chain links TRBV29-1 with TRBJ2-3; 7 bases map to TRBD1. The V gene's germline CDR1 is SQVTM and CDR2 ANQGSEA. Trimming took 4 bases from V and 2 from J; bases not matched to a gene: 9. The CDR3 has 15 amino acids. The CDR3 region has the DNA TGCAGCGTTGCGGCACAGGGGAACCCCACAGATACGCAGTATTTT. Encoded protein: CSVAAQGNPTDTQYF.

The genes are TRBV9 and TRBJ2-7, with D perhaps being TRBD1 or TRBD2 (5 bases each). Germline CDR1 is SGDLS and CDR2 is YYNGEE. V lost 0 bases to trimming and J lost 4 bases, with 8 bases between them. CDR3 size: 13 residues. The CDR3 spells CASSVDGGYEQYF. The DNA of the CDR3 is TGTGCCAGCAGCGTAGATGGGGGTTACGAGCAGTACTTC.

This clone showed up just once. V is TRBV5-1 and J is TRBJ1-1; D gene unclear. This CDR3 contains 11 residues. CDR1 is SGHRS and CDR2 is YFSETQ in the germline V gene. V lost 0 bases and J 7 bases, leaving 4 bases between the germline ends. As DNA, the CDR3 is TGCGCCAGCAGCTTGGATAGTGAAGCTTTCTTT. Translated, it gives CASSLDSEAFF. The variable domain in full, completed from reference TRBV5-1 and TRBJ1-1, reads KAGVTQTPRYLIKTRGQQVTLSCSPISGHRSVSWYQQTPGQGLQFLFEYFSETQRNKGNFPGRFSGRQFSNSRSEMNVSTLELGDSALYLCASSLDSEAFFGQGTRLTVV.

The V gene is TRBV7-2, the J gene TRBJ2-5, with 8 bases fitting TRBD1. Germline lookup yields CDR1 SGHTA and CDR2 FQGNSA. This CDR3 is 13 amino acids long. Trimming cost V 4 bases and J 2 bases; bases outside gene matches: 0. CDR3 amino acids: CASSWTGQETQYF. The CDR3 DNA follows: TGTGCCAGCAGCTGGACAGGGCAAGAGACCCAGTACTTC.

DNA for the CDR3: TGTGCCAGCAGCTTAGATCTTCAGGCAGGGAGTGGCTACACCTTC. This codes for CASSLDLQAGSGYTF. This rearrangement joins TRBV11-2 to TRBJ1-2; possibly TRBD1 for D (5 bases). CDR1 SGHAT and CDR2 FQNNGV come from the germline V gene. The CDR3 extends over 15 amino acids. Trimming pared 0 bases from V and 7 bases from J, leaving 15 bases between.

The rearrangement uses TRBV11-3 and TRBJ2-7; D is tentatively TRBD1 or TRBD2 (5 bases each). The CDR3 has 17 amino acids. The ends were cut back, 0 bases at V and 2 bases at J, with 17 bases in the middle. The germline gives CDR1 SGHNT, CDR2 YENEEA. As DNA, the CDR3 is TGTGCCAGCAGCTTAGAGCGGTGGGACGGTCCCCCCTACGAGCAGTACTTC. It specifies CASSLERWDGPPYEQYF.

With regard to this clone: A junction boundary mismatches the germline segment, possibly from a read error. The rearrangement links TRBV7-3 to TRBJ2-2; D may be TRBD1 or TRBD2 (6 bases each). The germline V gene encodes CDR1 SGHTA and CDR2 FQGTGA. CDR3 length equals 17 residues. CDR3 sequence: CASSARLGRDNSGELFF. In DNA form, the CDR3 reads TGTGCCAGCAGCGCCCGCCTGGGGCGGGACAACAGCGGGGAGCTGTTTTTT. Together with reference TRBV7-3 and TRBJ2-2, the CDR3 gives the full variable domain: GAGVSQTPSNKVTEKGKYVELRCDPISGHTALYWYRQSLGQGPEFLIYFQGTGAADDSGLPNDRFFAVRPEGSVSTLKIQRTERGDSAVYLCASSARLGRDNSGELFFGEGSRLTVL.

The rearrangement uses TRBV9 and TRBJ2-2; TRBD1 matches at 8 bases. The CDR3 is 15 residues long. The ends lost 1 base at V and 7 bases at J; junction bases unmatched: 6. Germline V gene data show CDR1 as SGDLS and CDR2 as YYNGEE. CDR3: CASSVTDRAGGELFF. CDR3 DNA sequence: TGTGCCAGCAGCGTAACGGACAGGGCGGGCGGGGAGCTGTTTTTT. Together with reference TRBV9 and TRBJ2-2, the CDR3 gives the full variable domain: DSGVTQTPKHLITATGQRVTLRCSPRSGDLSVYWYQQSLDQGLQFLIQYYNGEERAKGNILERFSAQQFPDLHSELNLSSLELGDSALYFCASSVTDRAGGELFFGEGSRLTVL.

The rearrangement joins TRBV10-3 to TRBJ2-3, with 9 bases fitting TRBD1. Trimming at V came to 10 bases and at J to 2 bases, leaving 7 bases not matched to a gene. Germline lookup yields CDR1 ENHRY and CDR2 SYGVKD. The CDR3 contains 14 residues. CDR3 bases: TGTGCCACCCTAAACAGGGGGCCCACAGATACGCAGTATTTT. It yields the protein CATLNRGPTDTQYF.